The rows below give T cell receptor beta chains drawn from one sample of a study of multiple sclerosis patients with progressive multifocal leukoencephalopathy. Assay: immunoSEQ multiplex PCR; the TCRdb copy retains only in-frame clones and omits some. The data show under 40,000 clones, 90% to 95% seen once. Material for sequencing was PBMCs. Receptor source: a man aged 25 to 45 with multiple sclerosis. Both conserved end residues are part of each CDR3. The D gene is left open where the match is weak. Only part of the rows carry a size: once, few, many, or a class if the clone is expanded.

TRBV23-1	-	TRBD1	TRBJ1-2	CASRGTGRFYGYTF	TGCGCCAGCAGGGGGACAGGGAGGTTCTATGGCTACACCTTC
TRBV27	-	-	TRBJ2-7	CASSFGETYEQYF	TGTGCCAGCAGTTTCGGGGAGACCTACGAGCAGTACTTC
TRBV5-1	-	-	TRBJ2-5	CASSLVGVGETQYF	TGCGCCAGCAGCTTGGTCGGGGTGGGCGAGACCCAGTACTTC
TRBV7-2	-	-	TRBJ2-2	CASSLRTVNTGELFF	TGTGCCAGCAGCTTAAGGACTGTCAACACCGGGGAGCTGTTTTTT
TRBV9	-	-	TRBJ2-1	CASSPVGGYNEQFF	TGTGCCAGCAGCCCCGTCGGGGGCTACAATGAGCAGTTCTTC
TRBV7-9	-	-	TRBJ1-5	CASSLESGGNNQPQHF	TGTGCCAGCAGCTTAGAGTCTGGAGGCAACAATCAGCCCCAGCATTTT
TRBV7-2	-	-	TRBJ1-1	CASSAGWDTEAFF	TGTGCCAGCAGTGCTGGGTGGGACACTGAAGCTTTCTTT
TRBV7-9	-	-	TRBJ1-4	CASSLSVEKLFF	TGTGCCAGCAGCTTATCGGTTGAAAAACTGTTTTTT
TRBV27	-	-	TRBJ2-7	CASSLSTASYEQYF	TGTGCCAGCAGTTTATCAACCGCCAGCTACGAGCAGTACTTC
TRBV2	-	-	TRBJ2-3	CASSGTTTDTQYF	TGTGCCAGCAGTGGGACTACCACAGATACGCAGTATTTT
TRBV5-1	once	-	TRBJ1-2	CATPHWDGNYGYTF	TGCGCCACCCCCCATTGGGACGGGAACTATGGCTACACCTTC
TRBV10-3	-	-	TRBJ2-6	CAISDSGANVLTF	TGTGCCATCAGTGACTCTGGGGCCAACGTCCTGACTTTC
TRBV5-1	once	-	TRBJ1-1	CASNPPGATEAFF	TGCGCCAGCAACCCCCCCGGGGCAACTGAAGCTTTCTTT
TRBV19	-	-	TRBJ2-7	CASSPGSSYEQYF	TGTGCCAGTAGCCCAGGGAGCTCCTACGAGCAGTACTTC
TRBV9	-	TRBD1	TRBJ1-2	CASSVDHRGHYGYTF	TGTGCCAGCAGCGTAGACCACAGGGGCCACTATGGCTACACCTTC
TRBV29-1	-	-	TRBJ2-2	CSVEPEDTGELFF	TGCAGCGTTGAGCCCGAGGACACCGGGGAGCTGTTTTTT
TRBV2	-	TRBD1	TRBJ2-5	CATQDRGLATQYF	TGTGCCACCCAGGACAGGGGGCTGGCGACCCAGTACTTC
TRBV7-2	-	-	TRBJ2-1	CASSLIAGPLSGEQFF	TGTGCCAGCAGCTTAATCGCGGGCCCATTAAGTGGCGAGCAGTTCTTC
TRBV4-1	-	TRBD1	TRBJ1-2	CASSGSDRGGDGYTF	TGCGCCAGCAGCGGCTCGGACAGGGGAGGCGATGGCTACACCTTC
TRBV27	-	-	TRBJ1-5	CASRTGLSNQPQHF	TGTGCCAGCAGAACAGGGCTTAGCAATCAGCCCCAGCATTTT
TRBV4-3	-	TRBD2	TRBJ2-7	CASSPSGGSYEQYF	TGCGCCAGCAGCCCGAGCGGCGGGAGCTACGAGCAGTACTTC
TRBV18	-	-	TRBJ1-1	CASSGGVDTEAFF	TGTGCCAGCTCCGGTGGGGTGGACACTGAAGCTTTCTTT
TRBV5-6	-	-	TRBJ2-3	CASSLLRDPKVEDTQYF	TGTGCCAGCAGCTTGTTACGGGACCCTAAAGTGGAGGATACGCAGTATTTT
TRBV6-6	-	TRBD1	TRBJ2-2	CASSYRDRGTGELFF	TGTGCCAGCAGTTACCGGGACAGGGGGACCGGGGAGCTGTTTTTT
TRBV30	-	-	TRBJ2-1	CAWSAGQSYNEQFF	TGTGCCTGGAGCGCCGGACAGTCTTACAATGAGCAGTTCTTC
TRBV7-8	-	-	TRBJ2-3	CASSLAEGRQADTQYF	TGTGCCAGCAGCTTAGCGGAGGGCCGGCAAGCAGATACGCAGTATTTT
TRBV28	-	-	TRBJ2-6	CASSPQGGQAGANVLTF	TGTGCCAGCAGTCCCCAGGGGGGGCAGGCTGGGGCCAACGTCCTGACTTTC
TRBV9	-	TRBD1	TRBJ1-2	CASSPGTGGGYTF	TGTGCCAGCAGCCCGGGGACAGGAGGAGGCTACACCTTC
TRBV7-9	-	-	TRBJ1-6	CASSLRAGGYNSPLHF	TGTGCCAGCAGCTTACGGGCCGGGGGGTATAATTCACCCCTCCACTTT
TRBV9	-	-	TRBJ2-5	CASSAEGTPRAETQYF	TGTGCCAGCAGCGCTGAGGGGACCCCCCGGGCGGAGACCCAGTACTTC
TRBV7-9	-	-	TRBJ1-4	CASSSDGANEKLFF	TGTGCCAGCAGCTCGGACGGCGCCAATGAAAAACTGTTTTTT
TRBV5-1	-	TRBD1	TRBJ1-1	CASSSRQGEAEAFF	TGCGCCAGCAGCTCCCGGCAGGGGGAGGCTGAAGCTTTCTTT
TRBV4-2	-	TRBD2	TRBJ2-7	CASSRTSGTYEQYF	TGTGCCAGCAGCCGGACTAGCGGAACCTACGAGCAGTACTTC
TRBV18	-	-	TRBJ1-1	CASSTGYTEAFF	TGTGCCAGCTCAACAGGGTATACTGAAGCTTTCTTT
TRBV6-5	-	-	TRBJ1-1	CASRAIEAFF	TGTGCCAGCAGGGCGATTGAGGCTTTCTTT
TRBV5-4	-	-	TRBJ2-2	CASSFGQGKNTGELFF	TGTGCCAGCAGCTTCGGGCAGGGAAAGAACACCGGGGAGCTGTTTTTT
TRBV25-1	-	-	TRBJ1-3	CASSDRVLSGNTIYF	TGTGCCAGCAGTGATCGGGTACTCTCTGGAAACACCATATATTTT
TRBV6-6	-	TRBD2	TRBJ2-5	CASSHLAGDETQYF	TGTGCCAGCAGCCACCTAGCGGGAGATGAGACCCAGTACTTC
TRBV25-1	-	-	TRBJ1-2	CASSSFRTLGYTF	TGTGCCAGCAGTTCGTTTCGGACTCTGGGCTACACCTTC
TRBV11-2	-	TRBD2	TRBJ2-3	CASSLRLAGEGTDTQYF	TGTGCCAGCAGCCTTCGACTAGCGGGAGAGGGCACAGATACGCAGTATTTT
TRBV19	-	-	TRBJ1-1	CASSEGLMNTEAFF	TGTGCCAGTAGTGAGGGACTTATGAACACTGAAGCTTTCTTT
TRBV5-4	-	TRBD1	TRBJ1-4	CASSSGDRGRGEKLFF	TGTGCCAGCAGCTCGGGGGACAGGGGGCGCGGGGAAAAACTGTTTTTT
TRBV18	once	-	TRBJ2-7	CASSSGAYEQYF	TGTGCCAGCTCCTCCGGGGCCTACGAGCAGTACTTC
TRBV30	-	-	TRBJ1-2	CAWSVPADYGYTF	TGTGCCTGGAGTGTACCTGCCGACTATGGCTACACCTTC
TRBV7-9	-	-	TRBJ1-4	CASSITGSTNEKLFF	TGTGCCAGCAGCATTACAGGATCAACTAATGAAAAACTGTTTTTT
TRBV27	-	-	TRBJ2-7	CASSPLAGWSGEYEQYF	TGTGCCAGCAGCCCTCTTGCTGGTTGGAGTGGGGAATACGAGCAGTACTTC
TRBV6-6	-	TRBD1	TRBJ2-6	CASRSTGSGANVLTF	TGTGCCAGCAGATCGACAGGGTCTGGGGCCAACGTCCTGACTTTC